This record looks at one T cell receptor (beta chain) sequence and its context. Its target is not known. A J-beta primer mix and a sample-barcoded 5' primer were used in a second PCR of roughly 6 to 11 cycles. A template-switch adaptor that had 12 random nucleotides put a tag on each cDNA molecule. TCRdb re-called the 5' RACE reads through MiXCR, storing one row per CDR3 protein. This table holds roughly 1,800,000 distinct CDR3 sequences, around half found once. These data are taken from a study of blood T cells in healthy people across ages. Looking at the study overall: Roughly one uniquely barcoded beta molecule per two T cells was captured.

Study-wide findings and caveats: Unsorted PBMC material precluded a definitive naive versus antigen-experienced comparison. A roughly linear fall in TCR beta diversity per million T cells was seen with increasing age.

The sequence came from a woman between 35 and 50 years old in good health. Sequenced input: blood.

The CDR3 region is CSARDRDGHYEQYF. CDR3 nucleotides: TGCAGTGCTAGAGACCGGGACGGGCACTACGAGCAGTACTTC. The chain carries TRBV20-1 and TRBJ2-5; possibly TRBD1 or TRBD2 for D (5 bases each). The J call may be in error: the DNA end matches TRBJ2-7 better. There are 14 residues in the CDR3. Germline CDR1 is DFQATT and CDR2 is SNEGSKA (reference sequence).